These T cell receptor beta chains were read from a single sample in a study of beta chain features in type 1 diabetes. Here immunoSEQ multiplex PCR was the method, and the copy in TCRdb shows in-frame clones only, minus some. The table lists roughly 220,000 clones, approximately 16% of them singletons. The sample taken for sequencing was naive CD4+ T cells from blood. The receptors come from a young man with type 1 diabetes. CDR3s include the opening cysteine and the closing phenylalanine or tryptophan. Fields, in order: clone size, J gene, D gene, V gene, CDR3 protein, CDR3 DNA. D genes are given only for firm matches. A row's size may be missing; if present it is once, few, many or a size class.

size: few; J: TRBJ1-4; D: .; V: TRBV9; CDR3: CASRRAGNEKLFF; DNA: TGTGCCAGCAGAAGGGCGGGAAATGAAAAACTGTTTTTT
size: few; J: TRBJ2-2; D: .; V: TRBV4-3; CDR3: CASSLDLGRGELFF; DNA: TGCGCCAGCAGCCTAGATTTAGGGCGTGGGGAGCTGTTTTTT
size: .; J: TRBJ1-2; D: TRBD1; V: TRBV6-5; CDR3: CASYATGTEYYGYTF; DNA: TGTGCCAGCTATGCGACCGGGACAGAGTACTATGGCTACACCTTC
size: few; J: TRBJ2-7; D: .; V: TRBV7-2; CDR3: CASARGTDEQYF; DNA: TGTGCCAGCGCCAGGGGCACGGACGAGCAGTACTTC
size: few; J: TRBJ2-1; D: TRBD2; V: TRBV4-3; CDR3: CASSPMTSSLNPYNEQFF; DNA: TGCGCCAGCAGCCCGATGACTAGCTCCCTAAACCCTTACAATGAGCAGTTCTTC
size: .; J: TRBJ2-1; D: .; V: TRBV5-4; CDR3: CASSLDGNEQFF; DNA: TGTGCCAGCAGCTTGGACGGCAATGAGCAGTTCTTC
size: .; J: TRBJ2-1; D: TRBD1; V: TRBV29-1; CDR3: CSAGQGSYEQFF; DNA: TGCAGCGCTGGACAGGGGTCGTATGAGCAGTTCTTC
size: .; J: TRBJ2-1; D: TRBD2; V: TRBV6-5; CDR3: CASSRTSGIYNEQFF; DNA: TGTGCCAGCAGCCGGACTAGCGGGATTTACAATGAGCAGTTCTTC
size: .; J: TRBJ2-5; D: TRBD2; V: TRBV10-3; CDR3: CAIGLAGESGETQYF; DNA: TGTGCCATTGGACTAGCGGGAGAGAGTGGGGAGACCCAGTACTTC
size: few; J: TRBJ2-1; D: TRBD2; V: TRBV27; CDR3: CASSLSGGLAGRSEQFF; DNA: TGTGCCAGCAGTTTATCGGGTGGACTAGCGGGAAGGAGTGAGCAGTTCTTC
size: few; J: TRBJ2-5; D: .; V: TRBV5-6; CDR3: CASSLGGTQYF; DNA: TGTGCCAGCAGCTTGGGTGGGACCCAGTACTTC
size: .; J: TRBJ2-1; D: TRBD2; V: TRBV5-1; CDR3: CASSFPLAGGYNEQFF; DNA: TGCGCCAGCAGCTTCCCTTTAGCGGGAGGGTACAATGAGCAGTTCTTC
size: few; J: TRBJ2-5; D: .; V: TRBV5-1; CDR3: CASSVGRGQETQYF; DNA: TGCGCCAGCAGCGTGGGGCGGGGTCAAGAGACCCAGTACTTC
size: .; J: TRBJ1-2; D: .; V: TRBV30; CDR3: CAWSVITGGYTF; DNA: TGTGCCTGGAGTGTAATAACAGGCGGCTACACCTTC
size: once; J: TRBJ2-7; D: .; V: TRBV10-3; CDR3: CAISESTQSYEQYF; DNA: TGTGCCATCAGTGAGTCTACTCAGTCCTACGAGCAGTACTTC
size: few; J: TRBJ2-7; D: TRBD2; V: TRBV7-2; CDR3: CASSRRSSGRVSSLDEQYF; DNA: TGTGCCAGCAGCCGCAGGTCTAGCGGGAGGGTCTCGTCCTTGGATGAGCAGTACTTC
size: .; J: TRBJ2-5; D: .; V: TRBV15; CDR3: CATSRDMETQYF; DNA: TGTGCCACCAGCAGAGATATGGAGACCCAGTACTTC
size: few; J: TRBJ1-1; D: .; V: TRBV28; CDR3: CASTDRTAAFF; DNA: TGTGCCAGCACCGACAGGACGGCGGCTTTCTTT
size: few; J: TRBJ1-4; D: .; V: TRBV7-2; CDR3: CASSLLGREKLFF; DNA: TGTGCCAGCAGCTTACTGGGAAGAGAAAAACTGTTTTTT
size: .; J: TRBJ2-3; D: TRBD2; V: TRBV5-4; CDR3: CASSVPPGLAGTDTQYF; DNA: TGTGCCAGCAGCGTACCGCCGGGACTAGCGGGTACCGATACGCAGTATTTT
size: .; J: TRBJ2-1; D: TRBD1; V: TRBV29-1; CDR3: CSVTGVSNNEQFF; DNA: TGCAGCGTTACAGGGGTCAGCAACAATGAGCAGTTCTTC
size: few; J: TRBJ2-5; D: .; V: TRBV10-3; CDR3: CAIRNRETQYF; DNA: TGTGCCATCAGGAACCGGGAGACCCAGTACTTC
size: .; J: TRBJ2-3; D: TRBD1; V: TRBV27; CDR3: CASSLRQGAWYF; DNA: TGTGCCAGCAGTCTCCGACAGGGTGCCTGGTATTTT
size: .; J: TRBJ2-7; D: TRBD2; V: TRBV7-2; CDR3: CASSLTSGNSYEQYF; DNA: TGTGCCAGCAGCTTAACTAGCGGGAACAGCTACGAGCAGTACTTC
size: .; J: TRBJ2-3; D: .; V: TRBV28; CDR3: CASSSSGHLEGTQYF; DNA: TGTGCCAGCAGTTCCAGCGGACATCTGGAGGGTACGCAGTATTTT
size: few; J: TRBJ2-6; D: .; V: TRBV27; CDR3: CASSRALSGANVLTF; DNA: TGTGCCAGCAGTCGAGCCCTCTCTGGGGCCAACGTCCTGACTTTC
size: few; J: TRBJ2-1; D: TRBD2; V: TRBV4-3; CDR3: CASSQAESRTSQSYNEQFF; DNA: TGCGCCAGCAGCCAAGCCGAATCAAGGACTAGCCAGTCCTACAATGAGCAGTTCTTC
size: few; J: TRBJ2-3; D: TRBD1; V: TRBV7-9; CDR3: CASSANRDRVTDTQYF; DNA: TGTGCCAGCAGCGCAAACCGGGACAGGGTAACAGATACGCAGTATTTT
size: few; J: TRBJ2-1; D: TRBD1; V: TRBV9; CDR3: CASSRQDRVRGNEQFF; DNA: TGTGCCAGCAGCCGCCAGGACAGGGTGAGAGGGAATGAGCAGTTCTTC
size: .; J: TRBJ2-1; D: TRBD1; V: TRBV13; CDR3: CASSFYGTGDYNEQFF; DNA: TGTGCCAGCAGCTTTTATGGGACAGGTGACTACAATGAGCAGTTCTTC
size: .; J: TRBJ1-1; D: .; V: TRBV27; CDR3: CASSDRMNTEAFF; DNA: TGTGCCAGCAGTGACCGAATGAACACTGAAGCTTTCTTT
size: .; J: TRBJ2-5; D: .; V: TRBV11-2; CDR3: CASISGRQYQETQYF; DNA: TGTGCCAGCATCTCGGGGAGACAGTACCAAGAGACCCAGTACTTC
size: .; J: TRBJ2-1; D: .; V: TRBV10-3; CDR3: CAISDYNEQFF; DNA: TGTGCCATCAGTGATTACAATGAGCAGTTCTTC
size: few; J: TRBJ2-5; D: .; V: TRBV28; CDR3: CASSLRLAQYF; DNA: TGTGCCAGCAGTTTAAGGCTGGCCCAGTACTTC
size: few; J: TRBJ2-7; D: TRBD2; V: TRBV28; CDR3: CASSTAGGPEEQYF; DNA: TGTGCCAGCAGTACAGCGGGAGGGCCGGAGGAGCAGTACTTC